The clone carrying this T cell receptor (beta chain) occurred a few times. The sample is drawn from a study of spatial heterogeneity in lung cancer. Overall study context: The count of detected beta-chain sequences consistently exceeded that of alpha-chain sequences.

This sample's time point: sample taken at primary tumor resection. Unsorted tumor, nontumor lung tissue or cryopreserved PBMC supplied the whole RNA. The roughly 68 donors had untreated early-stage non-small cell lung cancer. This CDR3 has 15 amino acids. V was shortened by 2 bases and J by 4 bases, with 15 bases between the two germline ends. The germline CDR1 and CDR2 sequences are SGHDT and YYEEEE. Every TCR cDNA molecule carried a tag that served as a unique molecular identifier. TCRdb reprocessed the 5' RACE reads with MiXCR, giving one entry per CDR3 protein. The data hold some 50,000 distinct CDR3 sequences, with 7.5% to 9% observed a single time.

The chain links TRBV5-6 to TRBJ1-1, with a possible D match to TRBD1 (6 bases). The clonotype comes from a female donor with early-stage non-small cell lung cancer. Sequencing used PBMCs, obtained at surgery. The CDR3 nucleotides read TGTGCCAGCAGCTTTAGGGGGTGGGGGAGCACTGAAGCTTTCTTT. Amino acid sequence: CASSFRGWGSTEAFF.